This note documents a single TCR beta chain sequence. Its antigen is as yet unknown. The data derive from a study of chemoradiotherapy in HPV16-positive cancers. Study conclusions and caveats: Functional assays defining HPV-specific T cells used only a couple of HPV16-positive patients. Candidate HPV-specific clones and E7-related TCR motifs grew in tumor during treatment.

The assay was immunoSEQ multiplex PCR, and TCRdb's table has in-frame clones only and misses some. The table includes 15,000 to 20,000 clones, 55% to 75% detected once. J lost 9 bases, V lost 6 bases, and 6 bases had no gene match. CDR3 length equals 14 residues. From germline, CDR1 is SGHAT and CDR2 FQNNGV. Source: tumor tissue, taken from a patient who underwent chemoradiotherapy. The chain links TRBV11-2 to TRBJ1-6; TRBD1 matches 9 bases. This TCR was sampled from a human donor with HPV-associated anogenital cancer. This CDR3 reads CASRLQGAGSPLHF. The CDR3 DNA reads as TGTGCCAGCAGGCTACAGGGGGCAGGTTCACCCCTCCACTTT.